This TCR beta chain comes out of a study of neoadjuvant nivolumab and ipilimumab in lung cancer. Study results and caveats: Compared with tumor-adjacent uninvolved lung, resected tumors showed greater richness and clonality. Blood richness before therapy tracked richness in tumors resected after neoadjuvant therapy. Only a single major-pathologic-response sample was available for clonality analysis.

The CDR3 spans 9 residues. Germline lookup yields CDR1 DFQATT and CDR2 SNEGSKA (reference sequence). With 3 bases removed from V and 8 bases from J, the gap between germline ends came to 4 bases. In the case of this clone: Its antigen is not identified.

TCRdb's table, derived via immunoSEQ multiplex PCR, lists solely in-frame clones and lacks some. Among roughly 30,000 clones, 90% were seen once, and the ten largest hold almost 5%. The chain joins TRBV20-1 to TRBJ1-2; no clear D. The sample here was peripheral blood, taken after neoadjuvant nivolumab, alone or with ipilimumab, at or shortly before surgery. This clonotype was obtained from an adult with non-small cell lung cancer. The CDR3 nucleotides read TGCAGTGCTAGGGAAGGCTACACCTTC. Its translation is CSAREGYTF.